These 21 T cell receptor beta chains came from one sample sequenced in a study of blood T cell repertoires in COVID-19. Measured with immunoSEQ multiplex PCR; TCRdb has only the in-frame clones, and not every one. The data contain 100,000 to 120,000 clones, 80% to 90% of them seen just once; the ten biggest clones take up approximately 4.5%. The material sequenced was peripheral blood. The source is a woman aged 45 to 65 with acute or convalescent COVID-19.

The chain combines TRBV18 with TRBJ2-7; 7 bases are shared with TRBD1. Germline lookup yields CDR1 KGHSH and CDR2 LQKENI. The length of the CDR3 is 14 residues. Unmatched junction bases numbered 8, after V lost 4 bases and J lost 5 bases. The CDR3 is CASSLDRAIDEQYF. The CDR3 DNA sequence: TGTGCCAGCTCACTTGACAGGGCCATCGACGAGCAGTACTTC.

This clone occurred a few times. J is TRBJ2-1 and V is TRBV7-2; 9 nucleotides match TRBD2. Germline V gene data show CDR1 as SGHTA and CDR2 as FQGNSA. The J segment lost 9 bases and the V segment lost 1 base, leaving 7 bases of the junction unmatched. The CDR3 length is 15 residues. In nucleotides, the CDR3 is TGTGCCAGCAGCTTAGTGTTTAGCGGGAGCGGTGAGCAGTTCTTC. Translation: CASSLVFSGSGEQFF.

This clone showed up just once. This chain links TRBV30 with TRBJ1-2, with D possibly being TRBD1 (6 bases). V was pared by 7 bases and J by 5 bases, with 20 bases between. Germline V gene lookup returns CDR1 GTSNPN and CDR2 SVGIG (reference sequence). This CDR3 contains 14 residues. CDR3 loop: CAFDTTGLGYGYTF. Here the CDR3 DNA reads TGTGCCTTCGATACCACAGGGTTGGGATATGGCTACACCTTC.

The chain has TRBV7-9 and TRBJ2-2; 7 positions match TRBD1. V was clipped by 5 bases and J by 6 bases; unmatched bases: 6. CDR3 size: 14 residues. In germline, CDR1 is SEHNR, CDR2 FQNEAQ (reference sequence). As DNA, the CDR3 is TGTGCCAGCAGCCGGACAGGTGGCGCCGGGGAGCTGTTTTTT. Translated: CASSRTGGAGELFF.

This clone was detected once. The V and J genes are TRBV13 and TRBJ2-1, with TRBD2 identical over 7 bases. The CDR3 runs 16 residues. Germline assignment: CDR1 PRHDT and CDR2 FYEKMQ (reference sequence). With V trimmed by 5 bases and J by 7 bases, 14 bases remained unmatched. CDR3 loop: CASSPLGGGPSNEQFF. The CDR3, as DNA: TGTGCCAGCAGCCCTCTCGGGGGAGGGCCCAGTAATGAGCAGTTCTTC.

The chain carries TRBV3-1 (or the pseudogene TRBV3-2) and TRBJ1-1; 7 bases are shared with TRBD1. The CDR3 loop spans 14 amino acids. From germline, CDR1 is LGHDT and CDR2 YNNKEL (reference sequence). Trimming cost V 3 bases and J 2 bases; bases outside gene matches: 3. CDR3 sequence reads: CASSHWDSNTEAFF. The DNA for the CDR3 is TGTGCCAGCAGCCATTGGGACAGCAACACTGAAGCTTTCTTT.

The chain joins TRBV3-1 (or the pseudogene TRBV3-2) to TRBJ2-1, with D possibly matching TRBD2 (6 bases). The CDR3 spans 17 residues. In germline, CDR1 is LGHDT, CDR2 YNNKEL (reference sequence). With 0 bases removed from V and 2 bases from J, the gap between germline ends came to 14 bases. CDR3 sequence: CASSQDGLGGAYNEQFF. As DNA, the CDR3 is TGTGCCAGCAGCCAAGATGGTTTGGGGGGAGCCTACAATGAGCAGTTCTTC.

In nucleotides, the CDR3 is TGCGCCAGCAGCGATCTAGCGGGAGGGCCTCTGTACGAGCAGTACTTC. It encodes CASSDLAGGPLYEQYF. The V gene is TRBV4-1, the J gene TRBJ2-7, with 12 positions matching TRBD2. V was pared by 5 bases and J by 4 bases, with 9 bases of the junction left unmatched. This CDR3 region has 16 residues. Germline CDR1 is MGHRA and CDR2 is YSYEKL.

This sequence joins TRBV24-1 and TRBJ1-5; TRBD1 agrees at 8 bases. Germline CDR1 and CDR2: KGHDR and SFDVKD. CDR3 length: 14 amino acids. Trimming cost V 3 bases and J 7 bases; bases outside gene matches: 4. CDR3 amino acids: CATSDDRGWQPQHF. DNA for the CDR3: TGTGCCACCAGTGATGACAGGGGATGGCAGCCCCAGCATTTT.

V usage is TRBV7-2 and J usage is TRBJ2-5, with 12 bases lining up with TRBD2. CDR3 length: 16 residues. The ends lost 5 bases at V and 5 bases at J; junction bases unmatched: 9. In germline, CDR1 is SGHTA, CDR2 FQGNSA. The CDR3 DNA sequence: TGTGCCAGCAGCCCACGACTAGCGGGAGTGAAGGAGACCCAGTACTTC. Translated, it gives CASSPRLAGVKETQYF.

V and J are TRBV5-1 and TRBJ1-2, with 7 nucleotides matching TRBD1. The V gene end was trimmed by 2 bases and the J gene end by 2 bases; junction bases not matched to a gene: 6. This CDR3 region has 15 residues. Germline V gene sequence: CDR1 SGHRS, CDR2 YFSETQ. CDR3 in DNA: TGCGCCAGCAGCTTTAGGGACAGATTAAACTATGGCTACACCTTC. This encodes CASSFRDRLNYGYTF.

The chain uses TRBV5-5 and TRBJ1-2, with 7 bases matching TRBD1. Losses at the gene ends were 5 bases for V and 5 bases for J; bases not matched to a gene: 9. CDR1 and CDR2 (germline): SGHKS, YYEKEE (reference sequence). This CDR3 has 14 amino acids. CDR3 in DNA: TGTGCCAGCAGTTTTACCCTGACAGGGTATGGCTACACCTTC. Protein product: CASSFTLTGYGYTF.

The V and J genes are TRBV6-5 and TRBJ1-2; 8 nucleotides line up with TRBD1. V shed 6 bases, J shed 4 bases, and the junction held 7 bases outside the gene matches. This CDR3 is 14 amino acids long. Germline values: CDR1 MNHEY, CDR2 SVGAGI. CDR3 amino acids: CASSPDRGSYGYTF. The CDR3 region has the DNA TGTGCCAGCAGCCCCGACAGGGGCAGCTATGGCTACACCTTC.

V and J are TRBV6-2 or TRBV6-3 and TRBJ1-2; 7 nucleotides agree with TRBD1. The CDR3 runs 13 residues. V lost 5 bases and J lost 8; bases outside the gene matches: 8. CDR1 is MNHEY, CDR2 SVGEGT, per germline. DNA of the CDR3: TGTGCCAGCAGTCTGACAGGGATCTTAGGCTACACCTTC. Its protein product is CASSLTGILGYTF.

This clone was detected only once. The chain links TRBV2 to TRBJ1-1; maybe TRBD1 (6 bases). The CDR3 is made up of 15 amino acids. Germline V gene lookup returns CDR1 SNHLY and CDR2 FYNNEI. The V end lost 4 bases, the J end lost 3 bases, and 15 bases lay between the germline ends. The CDR3 region has the DNA TGTGCCAGCAGTGTTACAGGGATCTTACACACTGAAGCTTTCTTT. Protein product: CASSVTGILHTEAFF.

The chain carries TRBV3-1 (or the pseudogene TRBV3-2) and TRBJ1-3; TRBD1 might be the D (5 bases). This CDR3 comprises 18 residues. In germline, CDR1 is LGHDT, CDR2 YNNKEL (reference sequence). Trimming cost V 0 bases and J 0 bases, with 15 bases left between them. The DNA of the CDR3 is TGTGCCAGCAGCCAAGAAAACGTGGGGAGGGGCTCTGGAAACACCATATATTTT. This translates into CASSQENVGRGSGNTIYF.

The sample holds a few counts of this clone. In DNA form, the CDR3 reads TGTGCCAGCAGCGTAGAATTAGGGGACTACGGTGGCTACACCTTC. Amino acids: CASSVELGDYGGYTF. The V call is TRBV9, the J call TRBJ1-2; TRBD1 is a possible D gene (5 bases). Germline V gene data show CDR1 as SGDLS and CDR2 as YYNGEE. The CDR3 spans 15 residues. V gave up 0 bases and J gave up 7 bases, with 16 bases separating them.

This chain connects TRBV5-1 to TRBJ1-1; TRBD1 might be the D (5 bases). The CDR3 has 13 residues. Trimming pared 4 bases from V and 3 bases from J, leaving 10 bases between. Looked up from germline, CDR1 is SGHRS and CDR2 is YFSETQ. CDR3 in DNA: TGCGCCAGCAGCCAGGGTTTAGACACTGAAGCTTTCTTT. This gives the protein CASSQGLDTEAFF.

The chain is built from TRBV7-8 and TRBJ2-5; D is perhaps TRBD2 (5 bases). Germline V gene sequence: CDR1 SGHVS, CDR2 FQNEAQ. V lost 7 bases and J lost 1, with 16 bases in between. The CDR3 extends over 15 amino acids. In nucleotides, the CDR3 is TGTGCCAGCACCGTACCCTGGAGGTCCCAAGAGACCCAGTACTTC. Its translation: CASTVPWRSQETQYF.

This sequence joins TRBV7-2 and TRBJ1-2; 7 bases match TRBD1. The CDR3 is 13 residues long. The germline V gene has CDR1 SGHTA and CDR2 FQGNSA. V gave up 3 bases and J gave up 6 bases; unmatched junction bases: 4. The CDR3 reads CASSLSDRDGYTF. The CDR3, as DNA: TGTGCCAGCAGCTTGTCCGACAGGGATGGCTACACCTTC. Full variable domain (remainder filled in from reference TRBV7-2 and TRBJ1-2): GAGVSQSPSNKVTEKGKDVELRCDPISGHTALYWYRQSLGQGLEFLIYFQGNSAPDKSGLPSDRFSAERTGGSVSTLTIQRTQQEDSAVYLCASSLSDRDGYTFGSGTRLTVV.

This sequence joins TRBV9 and TRBJ1-2, with D tentatively TRBD1 (5 bases). This CDR3 is built from 18 residues. V lost 3 bases, J lost 0 bases, and 21 bases lay in between. Germline CDR1 reads SGDLS; CDR2 reads YYNGEE. The CDR3 DNA follows: TGTGCCAGCAGCGCATTCCAGGGATATGCAGTAGCTAACTATGGCTACACCTTC. Translating gives CASSAFQGYAVANYGYTF.